This is a list of T cell receptor beta chains from one sample in a study of OX40 agonist ivuxolimab in advanced cancers. Data came from immunoSEQ multiplex PCR; TCRdb stores just in-frame clones and leaves some out. The data contain about 95,000 clones, around 90% of them seen just once; the ten biggest clones take up around 2.7%. Sample: CD4+ or CD8+ T cells sorted from blood, taken in a trial of the OX40 agonist ivuxolimab. Source of these receptors: an adult with an advanced solid tumor such as melanoma, head and neck, liver or kidney cancer. CDR3s include the opening cysteine and the closing phenylalanine or tryptophan. Fields, in order: D gene, clone size, J gene, V gene, CDR3 DNA, CDR3 protein. The D gene is left open where the match is weak. Clone size is shown for a subset of rows, as once, few, many or a class of expanded clone.

. . TRBJ2-3 TRBV5-1 TGCGCCAGCTTTCCCTATGACCGCACAGATACGCAGTATTTT CASFPYDRTDTQYF
. . TRBJ2-1 TRBV7-2 TGTGCCAGCAGTCCCTATGGGTACAATGAGCAGTTCTTC CASSPYGYNEQFF
. . TRBJ2-1 TRBV6-5 TGTGCCAGCAGGAGGACAGTGTACAATGAGCAGTTCTTC CASRRTVYNEQFF
. once TRBJ2-7 TRBV2 TGTGCCAGCAGTGGAACCGGGACACCCTACGAGCAGTACTTC CASSGTGTPYEQYF
TRBD1 . TRBJ1-4 TRBV14 TGTGCCAGCAGCCGAGACAGGGTAGATGAAAAACTGTTTTTT CASSRDRVDEKLFF
. . TRBJ2-5 TRBV7-9 TGTGCCAGCAGCTTAGCACCGTCTGGGGGCAGGACCCAGTACTTC CASSLAPSGGRTQYF
. . TRBJ2-5 TRBV30 TGTGCCTGGAGTGTAAGTGTAGTCTCCCAAGAGACCCAGTACTTC CAWSVSVVSQETQYF
TRBD2 . TRBJ2-3 TRBV4-3 TGCGCCAGCAGCCAGACTAGCGGTAGCACAGATACGCAGTATTTT CASSQTSGSTDTQYF
. few TRBJ2-7 TRBV28 TGTGCCAGCAGTGCCCTTTACGAGCAGTACTTC CASSALYEQYF
. . TRBJ2-1 TRBV4-2 TGTGCCAGCAGCTTCCCGGGACGGCAAATTGGGGAGCAGTTCTTC CASSFPGRQIGEQFF
. . TRBJ2-7 TRBV4-2 TGTGCCAGCAGCCAAGATCTTGGTTCTAGCTCTCGAGAGCAGTACTTC CASSQDLGSSSREQYF
. . TRBJ2-2 TRBV7-9 TGTGCCAGCAGCTTAAAGTATCAGGGCGGGGAGCTGTTTTTT CASSLKYQGGELFF
TRBD2 . TRBJ2-5 TRBV11-2 TGTGCCAGCAGCCCCCAGGCCCTAACGGGAGGAGGGGAGACCCAGTACTTC CASSPQALTGGGETQYF
. . TRBJ2-3 TRBV11-3 TGTGCCTCGGGGGGCGAGCCAAGCACAGATACGCAGTATTTT CASGGEPSTDTQYF
. . TRBJ1-1 TRBV11-2 TGTGCCAGCAGCCAAAGGATGGGGTCCACTGAAGCTTTCTTT CASSQRMGSTEAFF
. . TRBJ1-5 TRBV5-1 TGCGCCAGCAGCTTTGATGTGGGGGGTCAGCCCCAGCATTTT CASSFDVGGQPQHF
. once TRBJ2-2 TRBV5-1 TGCGCCAGCAGCATCGGGCAGGCGACCGGGGAGCTGTTTTTT CASSIGQATGELFF
. . TRBJ2-3 TRBV30 TGTGCCTGGAGCGATCCGATTGGTACGCAGTATTTT CAWSDPIGTQYF
. few TRBJ2-6 TRBV5-1 TGCGCCAGCAGCCCGACTTCTAGTCTCTCTGGGGCCAACGTCCTGACTTTC CASSPTSSLSGANVLTF
. . TRBJ1-3 TRBV29-1 TGCAGCGTTGATTTGGGGACTGGAAACACCATATATTTT CSVDLGTGNTIYF
. . TRBJ1-2 TRBV30 TGTGCCTGGAGTCTTAGGGGATATGGCTACACCTTC CAWSLRGYGYTF
TRBD2 . TRBJ2-7 TRBV9 TGTGCCAGCAGCGTAGGATCTAGCGGGGCCTGGGACGAGCAGTACTTC CASSVGSSGAWDEQYF
. . TRBJ2-3 TRBV4-3 TGCGCCAGCAGCCAAGCCCTCCAGGTCGCAGATACGCAGTATTTT CASSQALQVADTQYF
. . TRBJ2-7 TRBV6-5 TGTGCCAGCAGGATACTCCGGACGTCGGGCGAGCAGTACTTC CASRILRTSGEQYF
. . TRBJ2-7 TRBV30 TGTGCCTGGAGGGTGGCGGGAACAGCTTACGAGCAGTACTTC CAWRVAGTAYEQYF
TRBD2 . TRBJ2-5 TRBV5-1 TGCGCCAGCAGCTTGGTGGGCCTAGCGGGAGCACGAGGGACCCAGTACTTC CASSLVGLAGARGTQYF
. once TRBJ2-7 TRBV2 TGTGCCAGCAGGAGTGACCCCCCGAGGTTCGACGAGCAGTACTTC CASRSDPPRFDEQYF
. . TRBJ2-1 TRBV9 TGTGCCAGCAGCCCCGATGGGGTTTCGGCCTACAATGAGCAGTTCTTC CASSPDGVSAYNEQFF
TRBD1 . TRBJ2-3 TRBV7-9 TGTGCCAGCAGCTTGGGGAAATACAGGGGGCGCACAGATACGCAGTATTTT CASSLGKYRGRTDTQYF
. . TRBJ1-4 TRBV7-9 TGTGCCAGCAGCTTAGGTCAGATTAATGAAAAACTGTTTTTT CASSLGQINEKLFF
. . TRBJ2-1 TRBV28 TGTGCCAGCATCTCGAGAGGGCCCAATGAGCAGTTCTTC CASISRGPNEQFF
TRBD1 . TRBJ1-2 TRBV19 TGTGCCAGTAGCGCGGACAGGGCCCTCTATGGCTACACCTTC CASSADRALYGYTF
. . TRBJ2-5 TRBV7-2 TGTGCCAGCAGCTTAGAGGCGGGGGCGATTGAGACCCAGTACTTC CASSLEAGAIETQYF
. . TRBJ1-5 TRBV10-3 TGTGCCATCAGTGAGAAGCAGGCAGCTTTCAATCAGCCCCAGCATTTT CAISEKQAAFNQPQHF
. . TRBJ1-1 TRBV2 TGTGCCAGCAGGGTCTTAGGCCCGAACACTGAAGCTTTCTTT CASRVLGPNTEAFF